Presented here are 20 T cell receptor beta chains from one specimen sequenced in a study of spatial heterogeneity in lung cancer. Time point reported: sample taken at primary tumor resection. The authors sequenced whole RNA from tumor, nontumor lung or frozen PBMC without sorting. TCRdb re-called the 5' RACE reads through MiXCR, storing one row per CDR3 protein. The table lists some 100,000 distinct CDR3 sequences, about 12% of them singletons, with 35% to 45% in the top ten. This sample comprised PBMCs, obtained at surgery. Source of these receptors: a male donor with early-stage non-small cell lung cancer.

The gene calls are TRBV2 and TRBJ1-4; D perhaps matches TRBD1 (6 bases). The CDR3 length is 14 residues. Looked up from germline, CDR1 is SNHLY and CDR2 is FYNNEI. V shed 5 bases and J shed 7 bases, with 14 bases lying between them. CDR3 coding DNA: TGTGCCAGCAGTACAGGGAGGATTAGTGAAAAACTGTTTTTT. This translates into CASSTGRISEKLFF.

V and J are TRBV28 and TRBJ1-3; 11 bases align to TRBD1. CDR1 and CDR2 from the germline V gene are MDHEN and SYDVKM. The CDR3 extends over 16 amino acids. After removal of 2 bases from V and 2 bases from J, the junction contained 2 bases not matched to a gene. The CDR3 sequence is CASSLRGQGAGNTIYF. DNA for the CDR3: TGTGCCAGCAGTTTACGGGGACAGGGGGCTGGAAACACCATATATTTT.

This clonotype came up a few times. The genes are TRBV5-4 and TRBJ2-7; D is ambiguous. The germline CDR1 and CDR2 sequences are SGHNT and YYREEE (reference sequence). The CDR3 has 14 amino acids. With 2 bases removed from V and 1 base from J, the gap between germline ends came to 10 bases. The chain's CDR3 is CASSLKAGSYEQYF. The CDR3 DNA sequence: TGTGCCAGCAGCTTAAAGGCCGGATCCTACGAGCAGTACTTC.

This chain joins TRBV2 and TRBJ2-2; 7 bases map to TRBD1. V gave up 5 bases and J gave up 0 bases; unmatched junction bases: 6. The CDR3 contains 16 residues. Germline loops: CDR1 SNHLY, CDR2 FYNNEI. The CDR3 here is CASSKRQGSNTGELFF. CDR3 DNA sequence: TGTGCCAGCAGTAAAAGACAGGGATCGAACACCGGGGAGCTGTTTTTT.

The chain uses TRBV7-2 and TRBJ1-4, with D uncertain. The V end lost 5 bases, the J end lost 2 bases, and 15 bases lay between the germline ends. This CDR3 comprises 16 residues. Germline assignment: CDR1 SGHTA and CDR2 FQGNSA. This CDR3 reads CASSPQVRSTNEKLFF. The DNA for the CDR3 is TGTGCCAGCAGCCCCCAAGTCAGGTCCACTAATGAAAAACTGTTTTTT.

This clonotype was seen just once. The rearrangement joins TRBV6-2 or TRBV6-3 to TRBJ2-1; D not certain. V was cut by 5 bases and J by 7 bases, with 12 bases left in between. The germline V gene has CDR1 MNHEY and CDR2 SVGEGT. This CDR3 has 13 residues. This chain's CDR3 is CASSPQPRNEQFF. The CDR3 nucleotides read TGTGCCAGCAGTCCTCAGCCGAGGAATGAGCAGTTCTTC.

The J gene is TRBJ2-3, the V gene TRBV5-1; D may correspond to TRBD1 or TRBD2 (6 bases each). Trimming pared 6 bases from V and 0 bases from J, leaving 14 bases between. This CDR3 contains 15 residues. Germline V gives CDR1 SGHRS, CDR2 YFSETQ. The CDR3 region has the DNA TGCGCCAGCACCCTGGGGGGCGCGAGCACAGATACGCAGTATTTT. Protein sequence: CASTLGGASTDTQYF.

This clonotype was picked up a small number of times. CDR3 residues: CASSPWTQRGPETQYF. The CDR3 nucleotides read TGTGCCAGCAGCCCTTGGACCCAACGGGGGCCGGAGACCCAGTACTTC. The chain uses TRBV7-2 and TRBJ2-5, with D perhaps assigned TRBD1 or TRBD2 (6 bases each). In germline, CDR1 is SGHTA, CDR2 FQGNSA. This CDR3 is 16 amino acids long. V was pared by 5 bases and J by 5 bases, with 21 bases between.

This clonotype has ten or more counts. This sequence joins TRBV7-3 and TRBJ2-3; maybe TRBD2 (6 bases). The CDR3 extends over 15 amino acids. V shed 1 base and J shed 1 base, with 9 bases lying between them. CDR1 and CDR2 (germline): SGHTA, FQGTGA. CDR3 region: CASSLNTGGTDTQYF. CDR3 in DNA: TGTGCCAGCAGCTTAAATACGGGGGGCACAGATACGCAGTATTTT.

The chain recombines TRBV20-1 with TRBJ2-1; 10 bases agree with TRBD2. In germline, CDR1 is DFQATT, CDR2 SNEGSKA (reference sequence). The CDR3 totals 12 residues. The trim removed 7 bases at V and 9 bases at J, leaving 6 bases unmatched. The CDR3 here is CSVLAGDSEQFF. DNA for the CDR3: TGCAGTGTGCTAGCGGGAGACAGTGAGCAGTTCTTC.

J is TRBJ1-6 and V is TRBV6-5, with D tentatively TRBD1 (5 bases). The germline V gene encodes CDR1 MNHEY and CDR2 SVGAGI. Trimming removed 6 bases at V and 5 bases at J, with 20 bases between. The CDR3 has 17 amino acids. Written as DNA, the CDR3 is TGTGCCAGCAGGCCATTATCAGGGAGCGGGGATAATTCACCCCTCCACTTT. Translated: CASRPLSGSGDNSPLHF.

This clonotype turned up a few times. The chain uses TRBV13 and TRBJ1-1; the D is unclear. Germline CDR1 is PRHDT and CDR2 is FYEKMQ (reference sequence). The CDR3 runs 13 residues. V lost 1 base to trimming and J lost 1 base, with 4 bases between them. CDR3 in DNA: TGTGCCAGCAGCTTAGACCAGAACACTGAAGCTTTCTTT. The encoded protein is CASSLDQNTEAFF.

As regards this clonotype: A much larger clone lies one base from this, so it may be a read error. This chain uses TRBV7-2 with TRBJ1-4; no firm D call. The CDR3 sequence is 15 residues long. The V gene's germline CDR1 is SGHTA and CDR2 FQGNSA. The CDR3 loop is CASSLEAGRNEELFF. DNA of the CDR3: TGTGCCAGCAGCTTAGAGGCAGGACGAAATGAAGAACTGTTTTTT.

The gene calls are TRBV11-2 and TRBJ2-1; unclear D gene. The length of the CDR3 is 11 residues. Germline assignment: CDR1 SGHAT and CDR2 FQNNGV. V dropped 9 bases and J dropped 6 bases, with 9 bases sitting between them. The DNA of the CDR3 is TGTGCCAGTTTATCGGGCAATGAGCAGTTCTTC. It is translated as CASLSGNEQFF.

This clonotype was counted at least ten times. The chain recombines TRBV28 with TRBJ1-2; TRBD1 matches 7 bases. V was pared by 6 bases and J by 3 bases, with 7 bases of the junction left unmatched. The CDR3 runs to 14 residues. Per germline, CDR1 MDHEN and CDR2 SYDVKM. DNA for the CDR3: TGTGCCAGCAGAAATGACAGGGAGTACTATGGCTACACCTTC. Translated: CASRNDREYYGYTF.

V gene TRBV5-1 combines with J gene TRBJ2-5, with D uncertain. Trimming took 0 bases from V and 3 from J, leaving 12 bases between them. Germline CDR1 reads SGHRS; CDR2 reads YFSETQ. This CDR3 comprises 15 residues. The CDR3 nucleotides read TGCGCCAGCAGCTTGGTGGAGCTAGGAGAAGAGACCCAGTACTTC. Protein: CASSLVELGEETQYF.

This clonotype has more than one count but fewer than ten. V and J are TRBV27 and TRBJ2-5, with D perhaps TRBD2 (5 bases). CDR1 MNHEY and CDR2 SMNVEV come from the germline V gene (reference sequence). Trimming removed 3 bases from V and 1 base from J, with 9 bases in between. The CDR3 sequence is 14 residues long. The CDR3 DNA reads TGTGCCAGCAGTTTTAGCGCTACCCAAGAGACCCAGTACTTC. This codes for CASSFSATQETQYF.

This clonotype was found many times. The chain has TRBV5-1 and TRBJ2-5; the D gene could be TRBD1 or TRBD2 (5 bases each). V shed 2 bases and J shed 2 bases, with 13 bases lying between them. The length of the CDR3 is 15 residues. Germline values: CDR1 SGHRS, CDR2 YFSETQ. This CDR3 is CASSFLGTLQETQYF. In DNA, the CDR3 is TGCGCCAGCAGCTTTTTAGGGACCCTTCAAGAGACCCAGTACTTC.

This clonotype has at least ten counts. The gene calls are TRBV6-5 and TRBJ2-2; 7 nucleotides agree with TRBD1. From germline, CDR1 is MNHEY and CDR2 SVGAGI. Losses at the gene ends were 4 bases for V and 4 bases for J; bases not matched to a gene: 6. The CDR3 length is 15 residues. For the CDR3, the DNA is TGTGCCAGCAGTTTGACAGGGTATAGCACCGGGGAGCTGTTTTTT. As protein: CASSLTGYSTGELFF.

This clonotype was observed a few times. The chain employs TRBV7-2 and TRBJ2-3; D gene uncertain. Trimming left V 4 bases short and J 4 bases short, with 6 bases between. The CDR3 contains 12 residues. Germline V gene sequence: CDR1 SGHTA, CDR2 FQGNSA. CDR3 in DNA: TGTGCCAGCAGCTCCAACCCAGATACGCAGTATTTT. Translating it yields CASSSNPDTQYF.